One sample yielded the 30 T cell receptor beta chains listed below, sequenced in a study of control samples from healthy donors and cancer patients. Assay used: immunoSEQ multiplex PCR; TCRdb lists only in-frame clones, some missing. The sample records around 140,000 clones, roughly 93% being singletons. The sample taken for sequencing was blood. Receptor source: a man between 18 and 35 years old in good health.

This chain joins TRBV9 and TRBJ2-1, with 8 bases that match TRBD2. The J segment lost 2 bases and the V segment lost 4 bases, leaving 8 bases of the junction unmatched. This CDR3 has 16 residues. The V gene's germline CDR1 is SGDLS and CDR2 YYNGEE. In DNA, the CDR3 is TGTGCCAGCAGCACCACACTAGCGGCAACCTACAATGAGCAGTTCTTC. Protein sequence: CASSTTLAATYNEQFF. The variable domain in full, with the rest retrieved from reference TRBV9 and TRBJ2-1, is DSGVTQTPKHLITATGQRVTLRCSPRSGDLSVYWYQQSLDQGLQFLIQYYNGEERAKGNILERFSAQQFPDLHSELNLSSLELGDSALYFCASSTTLAATYNEQFFGPGTRLTVL.

V gene TRBV5-1 combines with J gene TRBJ1-3, with 7 bases lining up with TRBD1. The germline CDR1 and CDR2 sequences are SGHRS and YFSETQ. This CDR3 has 19 amino acids. The ends lost 3 bases at V and 2 bases at J; junction bases unmatched: 17. Written as DNA, the CDR3 is TGCGCCAGCAGCTGGAACAGGGGAGAGGTCTCCCTTACTGGAAACACCATATATTTT. Translated: CASSWNRGEVSLTGNTIYF.

The chain employs TRBV5-6 and TRBJ2-3; TRBD2 agrees at 7 bases. The CDR3 runs 14 residues. The V gene end was trimmed by 3 bases and the J gene end by 4 bases; junction bases not matched to a gene: 5. Germline-derived CDR1 and CDR2 are SGHDT and YYEEEE. The CDR3 is CASSSGGGPDTQYF. As DNA, the CDR3 is TGTGCCAGCAGCTCGGGGGGTGGTCCAGATACGCAGTATTTT.

DNA for the CDR3: TGCAGCGCTTCAAGATCAGATACGCAGTATTTT. This translates into CSASRSDTQYF. The V gene is TRBV29-1, the J gene TRBJ2-3; D is unresolved. The V gene's germline CDR1 is SQVTM and CDR2 ANQGSEA. This CDR3 is 11 amino acids long. Between the trimmed V and J ends, which lost 7 bases and 4 bases, there was a span of 9 bases.

The rearrangement joins TRBV19 to TRBJ2-1; D is tentatively TRBD1 or TRBD2 (5 bases each). CDR3 length equals 15 residues. V was cut by 2 bases and J by 4 bases, with 12 bases left in between. CDR1 and CDR2 from the germline V gene are LNHDA and SQIVND (reference sequence). The CDR3 sequence: CASSIRFGGYNEQFF. In nucleotides, the CDR3 is TGTGCCAGTAGTATACGGTTTGGGGGATACAATGAGCAGTTCTTC. The whole variable domain, filled in from reference TRBV19 and TRBJ2-1, reads DGGITQSPKYLFRKEGQNVTLSCEQNLNHDAMYWYRQDPGQGLRLIYYSQIVNDFQKGDIAEGYSVSREKKESFPLTVTSAQKNPTAFYLCASSIRFGGYNEQFFGPGTRLTVL.

DNA for the CDR3: TGCAGCGGGGGGGACAGGGTAGGAAACACTGAAGCTTTCTTT. Translated: CSGGDRVGNTEAFF. V and J are TRBV29-1 and TRBJ1-1, with 9 bases identical to TRBD1. This CDR3 region has 14 residues. V shed 7 bases and J 2 bases; nucleotides not matched to a gene: 8. In germline, CDR1 is SQVTM, CDR2 ANQGSEA.

V and J are TRBV7-9 and TRBJ2-1; D call uncertain. This CDR3 region has 15 residues. Per the germline V gene, CDR1 is SEHNR and CDR2 is FQNEAQ (reference sequence). V was pared by 2 bases and J by 1 base, with 9 bases between. The DNA for the CDR3 is TGTGCCAGCAGCTTACTCATTGTATCCTACAATGAGCAGTTCTTC. Its protein is CASSLLIVSYNEQFF.

Only a few counts were recorded for this clone. Since the CDR3 does not end with the conserved phenylalanine or tryptophan, this likely comes from a read error. Because the CDR3's place on the DNA is in doubt, the DNA is left out and the CDR3 is given as listed by TCRdb. The chain uses TRBV6-2 or TRBV6-3 and TRBJ2-3. The CDR3 adds up to 15 amino acids, both ends counted. Germline CDR1 reads MNHEY; CDR2 reads SVGEGT. The CDR3 protein is CASSYSDQFSNKYFG.

The chain links TRBV27 to TRBJ1-6; 8 nucleotides agree with TRBD1. Trimming took 7 bases from V and 10 from J; bases not matched to a gene: 9. The CDR3 totals 14 residues. The germline V gene encodes CDR1 MNHEY and CDR2 SMNVEV (reference sequence). The DNA of the CDR3 is TGTGCCAGCACCCAGGGGGCGATTTGGTCACCCCTCCACTTT. It codes for CASTQGAIWSPLHF.

This clone has just one count. The gene calls are TRBV4-3 and TRBJ2-1; 8 bases are shared with TRBD2. The CDR3 length is 13 residues. V shed 0 bases, J shed 14 bases, and the junction held 6 bases outside the gene matches. Germline CDR1 and CDR2: LGHNA and YSLEER. Written as DNA, the CDR3 is TGCGCCAGCAGCCAAGATACAGGACTAGCTAAGTTCTTC. It specifies CASSQDTGLAKFF.

V usage is TRBV28 and J usage is TRBJ1-4; D is perhaps TRBD1 (6 bases). The V end was cut by 6 bases, the J end by 6 bases, with 14 bases between. CDR1 MDHEN and CDR2 SYDVKM come from the germline V gene. The CDR3 extends over 14 amino acids. The CDR3 DNA is TGTGCCAGCAGCCTCGACAGGCTCGATGAAAAACTGTTTTTT. This translates into CASSLDRLDEKLFF.

This clone has more than one count but fewer than ten. The rearrangement joins TRBV7-6 to TRBJ2-5, with D uncertain. CDR3 length: 13 residues. Germline CDR1 SGHVS, CDR2 FNYEAQ. Trimming cost V 3 bases and J 6 bases, with 11 bases left between them. CDR3 bases: TGTGCCAGCAGCTTCCGAAGTAGACAGACCCAGTACTTC. It is translated as CASSFRSRQTQYF.

A remark on this clone: Additional DNA sequences in this sample encode the identical CDR3. The genes are TRBV7-2 and TRBJ1-5; D ambiguous. The germline V gene has CDR1 SGHTA and CDR2 FQGNSA. This CDR3 has 13 residues. The V end was cut by 3 bases, the J end by 2 bases, with 5 bases between. The CDR3 sequence: CASSFQGNQPQHF. CDR3 in DNA: TGTGCCAGCAGCTTTCAGGGCAATCAGCCCCAGCATTTT.

The chain is built from TRBV15 and TRBJ1-5; D is ambiguous. Trimming stripped 0 bases from V and 0 bases from J, with 3 bases between. Germline CDR1 and CDR2: LNHNV and YYDKDF (reference sequence). The CDR3 runs 14 residues. The CDR3 loop is CATSRDLSNQPQHF. CDR3 DNA sequence: TGTGCCACCAGCAGAGATCTTAGCAATCAGCCCCAGCATTTT.

The rearrangement joins TRBV10-3 to TRBJ2-2; 13 positions agree with TRBD2. The germline gives CDR1 ENHRY, CDR2 SYGVKD. Losses at the gene ends were 10 bases for V and 7 bases for J; bases not matched to a gene: 6. The length of the CDR3 is 14 residues. The CDR3 DNA reads TGTGCCACTGGGACTAGCGGGGAAGGCGGGGAGCTGTTTTTT. It is translated as CATGTSGEGGELFF.

The V call is TRBV6-1, the J call TRBJ1-2; 11 nucleotides line up with TRBD1. Germline CDR1 MNHNS, CDR2 SASEGT. The CDR3 totals 15 residues. Trimming at V came to 1 base and at J to 4 bases, leaving 2 bases not matched to a gene. The CDR3 DNA is TGTGCCAGCAGTGAAGAGGGACAGGGGGTCTATGGCTACACCTTC. This gives the protein CASSEEGQGVYGYTF.

The V and J genes are TRBV9 and TRBJ1-1; no clear D. Trimming removed 3 bases from V and 3 bases from J, with 9 bases in between. Looked up from germline, CDR1 is SGDLS and CDR2 is YYNGEE. This CDR3 has 13 residues. The CDR3 spells CASSAEGDTEAFF. The CDR3 DNA reads as TGTGCCAGCAGCGCAGAGGGAGACACTGAAGCTTTCTTT.

The chain recombines TRBV9 with TRBJ2-1, with D maybe TRBD2 (5 bases). V lost 0 bases to trimming and J lost 10 bases, with 8 bases between them. The CDR3 has 12 residues. Germline assignment: CDR1 SGDLS and CDR2 YYNGEE. CDR3 protein: CASSVGRSEQFF. CDR3 DNA sequence: TGTGCCAGCAGCGTAGGGAGGTCCGAGCAGTTCTTC.

The V and J genes are TRBV2 and TRBJ1-2; 7 bases align to TRBD1. Looked up from germline, CDR1 is SNHLY and CDR2 is FYNNEI. This CDR3 region has 12 residues. V lost 3 bases, J lost 8 bases, and 3 bases stayed unmatched. CDR3 bases: TGTGCCAGCAGTGAGGGGACAGTAGGCTACACCTTC. Its protein is CASSEGTVGYTF.

J is TRBJ2-1 and V is TRBV11-3; 8 positions agree with TRBD2. The V gene end was trimmed by 1 base and the J gene end by 15 bases; junction bases not matched to a gene: 8. The CDR3 is made up of 13 amino acids. The germline gives CDR1 SGHNT, CDR2 YENEEA. CDR3 coding DNA: TGTGCCAGCAGCTTAGTGCGTAGCGGGAATCTGTTCTTC. Translated: CASSLVRSGNLFF.

Only one count was recorded for this clone. This chain uses TRBV2 with TRBJ1-3, with D possibly being TRBD1 (5 bases). The V and J ends lost 10 bases and 4 bases respectively, with 14 bases between them. The CDR3 runs 13 residues. The germline V gene encodes CDR1 SNHLY and CDR2 FYNNEI. CDR3 amino acids: CATEGINGNTIYF. Written as DNA, the CDR3 is TGTGCCACGGAGGGGATAAACGGAAACACCATATATTTT.

This rearrangement joins TRBV24-1 to TRBJ2-1, with D uncertain. Germline V gene sequence: CDR1 KGHDR, CDR2 SFDVKD. V was shortened by 9 bases and J by 8 bases, with 13 bases between the two germline ends. There are 12 residues in the CDR3. In DNA form, the CDR3 reads TGTGCCACCGCCACCCCCGGCGATGAGCAGTTCTTC. Translation: CATATPGDEQFF.

CDR3 region: CASSPTGYGNTIYF. The DNA of the CDR3 is TGTGCCAGCAGCCCTACAGGGTATGGAAACACCATATATTTT. The rearrangement links TRBV5-5 to TRBJ1-3, with a tentative D call TRBD1 (6 bases). Trimming took off 4 bases at V and 3 bases at J, with 11 bases between the two ends. Germline values: CDR1 SGHKS, CDR2 YYEKEE (reference sequence). This CDR3 contains 14 residues.

This sequence joins TRBV27 and TRBJ2-7, with D possibly being TRBD2 (6 bases). Germline loops: CDR1 MNHEY, CDR2 SMNVEV (reference sequence). Trimming took off 2 bases at V and 0 bases at J, with 8 bases between the two ends. The CDR3 has 14 amino acids. The CDR3 loop is CASSLLGGSYEQYF. CDR3 DNA sequence: TGTGCCAGCAGTTTACTGGGGGGCTCCTACGAGCAGTACTTC.

Here the CDR3 reads CASKAGPTSYEQYF. The CDR3 nucleotides read TGCGCCAGCAAAGCAGGGCCCACCTCCTACGAGCAGTACTTC. The V and J genes are TRBV5-1 and TRBJ2-7; perhaps TRBD1 as D (5 bases). Germline V CDR1 and CDR2: SGHRS, YFSETQ. The length of the CDR3 is 14 residues. V was clipped by 6 bases and J by 0 bases, with 13 bases between them.

The chain recombines TRBV4-1 with TRBJ1-1; D may be TRBD1 (6 bases). Germline loops: CDR1 MGHRA, CDR2 YSYEKL. The CDR3 loop spans 15 amino acids. V was pared by 3 bases and J by 3 bases, with 14 bases between. The CDR3 nucleotides are TGCGCCAGCAGCCAGGAGCCGGGACACTACACTGAAGCTTTCTTT. It translates to CASSQEPGHYTEAFF.

The V and J genes are TRBV19 and TRBJ2-1; 11 bases map to TRBD1. This CDR3 has 13 residues. Germline V gives CDR1 LNHDA, CDR2 SQIVND (reference sequence). V gave up 8 bases and J gave up 7 bases; unmatched junction bases: 4. The CDR3 region is CASAGTGGNEQFF. CDR3 nucleotides: TGTGCCAGTGCGGGGACAGGGGGGAATGAGCAGTTCTTC.

V gene TRBV5-1 combines with J gene TRBJ2-7; 7 positions match TRBD1. The CDR3 runs to 14 residues. V lost 4 bases, J lost 2 bases, and 6 bases stayed unmatched. Looked up from germline, CDR1 is SGHRS and CDR2 is YFSETQ. The CDR3 loop is CASSLQGDAYEQYF. The CDR3 nucleotides read TGCGCCAGCAGCCTGCAGGGGGATGCCTACGAGCAGTACTTC.

The chain has TRBV7-6 and TRBJ1-6; 7 positions match TRBD1. Trimming at V came to 3 bases and at J to 6 bases, leaving 5 bases not matched to a gene. Germline V gene sequence: CDR1 SGHVS, CDR2 FNYEAQ. The CDR3 sequence is 15 residues long. This CDR3 reads CASSFGGTANSPLHF. In DNA, the CDR3 is TGTGCCAGCAGCTTCGGCGGGACAGCTAATTCACCCCTCCACTTT.

The chain is built from TRBV5-6 and TRBJ1-6, with D uncertain. V gave up 2 bases and J gave up 4 bases, with 10 bases separating them. CDR3 size: 15 residues. Germline V lookup: CDR1 SGHDT, CDR2 YYEEEE. This CDR3 is CASSFSLRYNSPLHF. The CDR3 coding sequence is TGTGCCAGCAGCTTCTCCTTAAGGTATAATTCACCCCTCCACTTT.